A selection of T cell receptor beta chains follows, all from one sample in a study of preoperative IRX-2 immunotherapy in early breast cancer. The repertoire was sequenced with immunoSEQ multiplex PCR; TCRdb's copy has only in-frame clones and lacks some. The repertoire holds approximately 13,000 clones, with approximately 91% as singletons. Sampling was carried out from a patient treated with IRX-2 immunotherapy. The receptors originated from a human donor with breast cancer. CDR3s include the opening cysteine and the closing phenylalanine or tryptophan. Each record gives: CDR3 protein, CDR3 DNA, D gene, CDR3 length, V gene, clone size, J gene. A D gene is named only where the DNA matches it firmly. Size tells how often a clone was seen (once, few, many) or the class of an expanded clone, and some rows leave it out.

CDR3aa: CASRMDSHSPLHF
CDR3nt: TGTGCCAGCAGGATGGACAGCCATTCACCCCTCCACTTT
d_gene: -
len: 13
v_gene: TRBV6-5
abundance: once
j_gene: TRBJ1-6

CDR3aa: CASRAVGTEAFF
CDR3nt: TGTGCCAGCAGGGCCGTGGGCACTGAAGCTTTCTTT
d_gene: -
len: 12
v_gene: TRBV2
abundance: -
j_gene: TRBJ1-1

CDR3aa: CASSGYGGDRVPGETQYF
CDR3nt: TGCGCCAGCAGCGGATATGGAGGGGACAGGGTGCCTGGAGAGACCCAGTACTTC
d_gene: TRBD1
len: 18
v_gene: TRBV5-1
abundance: -
j_gene: TRBJ2-5

CDR3aa: CATFPTFTNYGYTF
CDR3nt: TGTGCCACCTTTCCGACATTTACTAACTATGGCTACACCTTC
d_gene: -
len: 14
v_gene: TRBV5-5
abundance: -
j_gene: TRBJ1-2

CDR3aa: CASSRRDRGITDTQYF
CDR3nt: TGTGCCAGCAGCCGCAGGGACAGGGGGATCACAGATACGCAGTATTTT
d_gene: TRBD1
len: 16
v_gene: TRBV7-8
abundance: -
j_gene: TRBJ2-3

CDR3aa: CASSVAFGSPLHF
CDR3nt: TGTGCCAGCAGCGTAGCTTTCGGTTCACCCCTCCACTTT
d_gene: -
len: 13
v_gene: TRBV9
abundance: -
j_gene: TRBJ1-6

CDR3aa: CASSLGWSYEQYF
CDR3nt: TGTGCCAGCAGCTTAGGTTGGTCCTACGAGCAGTACTTC
d_gene: -
len: 13
v_gene: TRBV7-2
abundance: medium-sized
j_gene: TRBJ2-7

CDR3aa: CASSPGSANQPQHF
CDR3nt: TGTGCCAGCTCACCAGGGAGCGCCAATCAGCCCCAGCATTTT
d_gene: -
len: 14
v_gene: TRBV18
abundance: -
j_gene: TRBJ1-5

CDR3aa: CASSVRDRQNTEAFF
CDR3nt: TGTGCCAGTAGCGTACGGGACAGGCAGAACACTGAAGCTTTCTTT
d_gene: TRBD1
len: 15
v_gene: TRBV19
abundance: -
j_gene: TRBJ1-1

CDR3aa: CASSPPSATGGNEKLFF
CDR3nt: TGTGCCAGCTCACCACCGTCTGCTACAGGTGGTAATGAAAAACTGTTTTTT
d_gene: -
len: 17
v_gene: TRBV18
abundance: -
j_gene: TRBJ1-4

CDR3aa: CASSLEGTMSYNEQFF
CDR3nt: TGTGCCAGCAGCTTAGAGGGGACTATGTCCTACAATGAGCAGTTCTTC
d_gene: TRBD2
len: 16
v_gene: TRBV7-6
abundance: -
j_gene: TRBJ2-1

CDR3aa: CASSGQGNTGELFF
CDR3nt: TGTGCCAGCAGCGGACAGGGGAACACCGGGGAGCTGTTTTTT
d_gene: TRBD1
len: 14
v_gene: TRBV11-1
abundance: -
j_gene: TRBJ2-2

CDR3aa: CASSPGLAGVDEQFF
CDR3nt: TGTGCCAGCTCACCCGGACTAGCGGGGGTTGATGAGCAGTTCTTC
d_gene: TRBD2
len: 15
v_gene: TRBV18
abundance: once
j_gene: TRBJ2-1

CDR3aa: CASSPGLAGAGEQFF
CDR3nt: TGTGCCAGCAGCCCGGGACTAGCGGGGGCCGGGGAGCAGTTCTTC
d_gene: TRBD2
len: 15
v_gene: TRBV4-2
abundance: -
j_gene: TRBJ2-1

CDR3aa: CASSRTGGERANYGYTF
CDR3nt: TGTGCCAGCAGCCGGACAGGGGGCGAGAGGGCTAACTATGGCTACACCTTC
d_gene: TRBD1
len: 17
v_gene: TRBV5-4
abundance: few
j_gene: TRBJ1-2

CDR3aa: CASSPGLAGGHEQFF
CDR3nt: TGTGCCAGCAGCCCGGGACTAGCGGGGGGGCATGAGCAGTTCTTC
d_gene: TRBD2
len: 15
v_gene: TRBV11-3
abundance: once
j_gene: TRBJ2-1

CDR3aa: CASSLGGGTRNTEAFF
CDR3nt: TGTGCCAGCAGCTTAGGGGGCGGGACACGGAACACTGAAGCTTTCTTT
d_gene: -
len: 16
v_gene: TRBV13
abundance: -
j_gene: TRBJ1-1

CDR3aa: CASSLEGPNNQPQHF
CDR3nt: TGCGCCAGCAGCCTGGAAGGGCCTAACAATCAGCCCCAGCATTTT
d_gene: -
len: 15
v_gene: TRBV4-1
abundance: -
j_gene: TRBJ1-5

CDR3aa: CASSPDRENYGYTF
CDR3nt: TGTGCCAGCTCACCCGACAGGGAGAACTATGGCTACACCTTC
d_gene: TRBD1
len: 14
v_gene: TRBV18
abundance: -
j_gene: TRBJ1-2

CDR3aa: CASSQDRGHSPLHF
CDR3nt: TGTGCCAGCAGTCAGGACAGGGGGCATTCACCCCTCCACTTT
d_gene: TRBD1
len: 14
v_gene: TRBV5-4
abundance: -
j_gene: TRBJ1-6

CDR3aa: CASRGVQGATDTQYF
CDR3nt: TGTGCCAGCAGGGGGGTACAGGGGGCTACAGATACGCAGTATTTT
d_gene: TRBD1
len: 15
v_gene: TRBV6-5
abundance: once
j_gene: TRBJ2-3

CDR3aa: CASFGRTTNEKLFF
CDR3nt: TGTGCCAGCTTCGGAAGGACAACTAATGAAAAACTGTTTTTT
d_gene: -
len: 14
v_gene: TRBV6-6
abundance: -
j_gene: TRBJ1-4

CDR3aa: CASSLGRAVAPLHF
CDR3nt: TGTGCCAGCAGCTTAGGGCGGGCTGTGGCACCCCTCCACTTT
d_gene: -
len: 14
v_gene: TRBV11-1
abundance: -
j_gene: TRBJ1-6

CDR3aa: CASSTEGHPGSPLHF
CDR3nt: TGTGCCAGCAGCACCGAGGGACACCCCGGCTCACCCCTCCACTTT
d_gene: -
len: 15
v_gene: TRBV7-6
abundance: -
j_gene: TRBJ1-6

CDR3aa: CASSPPDRYSNQPQHF
CDR3nt: TGTGCCAGCAGTCCCCCGGACAGGTATAGCAATCAGCCCCAGCATTTT
d_gene: TRBD1
len: 16
v_gene: TRBV28
abundance: -
j_gene: TRBJ1-5

CDR3aa: CASSLGTGSNQPQHF
CDR3nt: TGTGCCAGCAGCCTCGGGACAGGGAGCAATCAGCCCCAGCATTTT
d_gene: TRBD1
len: 15
v_gene: TRBV27
abundance: -
j_gene: TRBJ1-5

CDR3aa: CASSAEELAVLYDTQYF
CDR3nt: TGTGCCAGCAGCGCAGAGGAACTAGCGGTCTTATATGATACGCAGTATTTT
d_gene: TRBD2
len: 17
v_gene: TRBV9
abundance: -
j_gene: TRBJ2-3

CDR3aa: CASSWLTTPGETQYF
CDR3nt: TGCGCCAGCAGCTGGTTGACTACTCCCGGAGAGACCCAGTACTTC
d_gene: -
len: 15
v_gene: TRBV5-1
abundance: -
j_gene: TRBJ2-5

CDR3aa: CASSIEGTHTEAFF
CDR3nt: TGTGCCAGTAGTATCGAGGGAACCCACACTGAAGCTTTCTTT
d_gene: -
len: 14
v_gene: TRBV19
abundance: -
j_gene: TRBJ1-1

CDR3aa: CASRPRTDTQYF
CDR3nt: TGTGCCAGCAGACCACGCACAGATACGCAGTATTTT
d_gene: -
len: 12
v_gene: TRBV6-5
abundance: -
j_gene: TRBJ2-3

CDR3aa: CASRSGQGNTGELFF
CDR3nt: TGTGCCAGCAGGTCGGGACAGGGGAACACCGGGGAGCTGTTTTTT
d_gene: TRBD1
len: 15
v_gene: TRBV11-3
abundance: -
j_gene: TRBJ2-2

CDR3aa: CASSFGRTGGADTQYF
CDR3nt: TGTGCCAGCAGCTTTGGACGGACAGGGGGCGCAGATACGCAGTATTTT
d_gene: TRBD1
len: 16
v_gene: TRBV7-3
abundance: -
j_gene: TRBJ2-3

CDR3aa: CASSPFDRAQETQYF
CDR3nt: TGTGCCAGCTCACCATTCGATCGCGCACAAGAGACCCAGTACTTC
d_gene: -
len: 15
v_gene: TRBV18
abundance: -
j_gene: TRBJ2-5

CDR3aa: CASSTPGQTSGELFF
CDR3nt: TGCGCCAGCAGCACGCCGGGACAGACATCCGGGGAGCTGTTTTTT
d_gene: TRBD1
len: 15
v_gene: TRBV5-1
abundance: few
j_gene: TRBJ2-2

CDR3aa: CASSLGTSTADTQYF
CDR3nt: TGTGCCAGCAGCTTAGGGACTAGCACGGCCGATACGCAGTATTTT
d_gene: TRBD2
len: 15
v_gene: TRBV11-3
abundance: -
j_gene: TRBJ2-3

CDR3aa: CASSLGEGSRNQPQHF
CDR3nt: TGTGCCAGCAGCTTGGGGGAGGGATCACGCAATCAGCCCCAGCATTTT
d_gene: -
len: 16
v_gene: TRBV7-9
abundance: -
j_gene: TRBJ1-5

CDR3aa: CASCSGTYTEAFF
CDR3nt: TGTGCCAGCTGTTCAGGGACCTATACTGAAGCTTTCTTT
d_gene: -
len: 13
v_gene: TRBV2
abundance: -
j_gene: TRBJ1-1

CDR3aa: CSVGLASSYNEQFF
CDR3nt: TGCAGCGTAGGTTTGGCTAGCTCCTACAATGAGCAGTTCTTC
d_gene: -
len: 14
v_gene: TRBV29-1
abundance: -
j_gene: TRBJ2-1